Below, 20 T cell receptor beta chains from the same sample are listed, as sequenced in a study of vaccination effects on CD4 cells after COVID-19. With the ViraFEST assay, the study expanded antigen-specific CD4+ T cells using viral peptide pools, then sequenced them. CD4+ T cells were isolated after around ten days of culture. Vaccinated participants had no history of SARS-CoV-2 infection and tested negative for nucleocapsid antibodies. The antigens for these receptors are not known. Clones were sequenced by immunoSEQ multiplex PCR, and TCRdb holds only the in-frame ones, with some missing. The table lists 20,000 to 30,000 clones, roughly 70% of them singletons. The sequencing here drew on CD4+ T cells from PBMCs cultured with HCoV-NL63 spike peptides, taken before COVID-19 vaccination. These receptors came from a human donor who received a COVID-19 vaccine.

V and J are TRBV5-5 and TRBJ2-7; TRBD1 agrees at 8 bases. J gave up 3 bases and V 2 bases, and 7 bases lay outside the gene matches. The length of the CDR3 is 15 residues. Germline CDR1 reads SGHKS; CDR2 reads YYEKEE (reference sequence). CDR3 residues: CASSFSTGGSYEQYF. CDR3 DNA: TGTGCCAGCAGCTTCTCAACAGGGGGTAGCTACGAGCAGTACTTC.

This clone was found a few times. V gene TRBV7-7 combines with J gene TRBJ2-2; D possibly matches TRBD1 or TRBD2 (5 bases each). The CDR3 spans 16 residues. Germline V gives CDR1 SSHAT, CDR2 FNYEAQ (reference sequence). Deletions cut 4 bases from V and 0 bases from J, with 12 bases between. CDR3 nucleotide sequence: TGTGCCAGCAGCTCGGGACGACTTACGAACACCGGGGAGCTGTTTTTT. This codes for CASSSGRLTNTGELFF.

CDR3 sequence reads: CASSEGQLNTEAFF. The CDR3 nucleotides are TGCGCCAGCAGCGAGGGACAGCTGAACACTGAAGCTTTCTTT. V is TRBV10-1 and J is TRBJ1-1; 7 bases are shared with TRBD1. With 6 bases clipped from V and 0 bases from J, the junction kept 4 bases outside the gene matches. CDR3 length equals 14 residues. CDR1 WNHNN and CDR2 SYGVQD come from the germline V gene (reference sequence).

The chain links TRBV27 to TRBJ1-6; unclear D gene. Germline CDR1 MNHEY, CDR2 SMNVEV (reference sequence). The CDR3 consists of 17 residues. Trimming left V 5 bases short and J 7 bases short, with 21 bases between. The CDR3 coding sequence is TGTGCCAGCAGTACCCCTCACGGATTCCTTCGAAATTCACCCCTCCACTTT. This encodes CASSTPHGFLRNSPLHF.

The gene calls are TRBV9 and TRBJ2-2, with D uncertain. CDR1 SGDLS and CDR2 YYNGEE come from the germline V gene. Trimming cost V 0 bases and J 3 bases, with 6 bases left between them. The CDR3 length is 14 residues. CDR3 loop: CASSVDGYTGELFF. The CDR3 coding sequence is TGTGCCAGCAGCGTAGACGGATACACCGGGGAGCTGTTTTTT.

This chain links TRBV5-4 with TRBJ1-3, with 10 bases that match TRBD1. The ends lost 7 bases at V and 0 bases at J; junction bases unmatched: 10. The CDR3 contains 17 residues. Germline V CDR1 and CDR2: SGHNT, YYREEE (reference sequence). CDR3 in DNA: TGTGCCAGCTTCCGACAGGGGGCGTCGGGCTCTGGAAACACCATATATTTT. Its translation: CASFRQGASGSGNTIYF. The whole variable domain, remainder taken from reference TRBV5-4 and TRBJ1-3, is ETGVTQSPTHLIKTRGQQVTLRCSSQSGHNTVSWYQQALGQGPQFIFQYYREEENGRGNFPPRFSGLQFPNYSSELNVNALELDDSALYLCASFRQGASGSGNTIYFGEGSWLTVV.

V gene TRBV10-1 combines with J gene TRBJ1-2; the D is unclear. The V end lost 0 bases, the J end lost 2 bases, and 10 bases lay between the germline ends. Germline CDR1 and CDR2: WNHNN and SYGVQD (reference sequence). There are 15 residues in the CDR3. CDR3 region: CASSESRRRNYGYTF. The CDR3, as DNA: TGCGCCAGCAGTGAGTCAAGACGGAGAAACTATGGCTACACCTTC.

The chain carries TRBV5-6 and TRBJ1-5; tentatively, D is TRBD1 (5 bases). The CDR3 is 15 amino acids. V dropped 4 bases and J dropped 2 bases, with 13 bases sitting between them. Germline-derived CDR1 and CDR2 are SGHDT and YYEEEE. Here the CDR3 DNA reads TGTGCCAGCAGCCGTCAGGGATGGGGCAATCAGCCCCAGCATTTT. It translates to CASSRQGWGNQPQHF.

The V gene is TRBV7-6, the J gene TRBJ2-2; 11 bases are shared with TRBD1. Germline loops: CDR1 SGHVS, CDR2 FNYEAQ. J was trimmed by 6 bases and V by 4 bases; bases with no gene match: 16. This CDR3 comprises 19 residues. Written as DNA, the CDR3 is TGTGCCAGCAGCTCGGACAGGGGGCGGACTTATCGAGGGTCCGGGGAGCTGTTTTTT. Protein sequence: CASSSDRGRTYRGSGELFF.

The V and J genes are TRBV9 and TRBJ2-5; 7 bases fit TRBD2. J was trimmed by 5 bases and V by 3 bases; bases with no gene match: 10. The CDR3 sequence is 15 residues long. Germline V lookup: CDR1 SGDLS, CDR2 YYNGEE. The CDR3 spells CASSAGTIPRETQYF. The CDR3 DNA sequence: TGTGCCAGCAGCGCAGGGACTATCCCCCGCGAGACCCAGTACTTC.

This rearrangement joins TRBV19 to TRBJ1-2; 10 bases are a match to TRBD1. The CDR3 is 16 residues long. V shed 4 bases, J shed 2 bases, and the junction held 7 bases outside the gene matches. CDR1 is LNHDA and CDR2 is SQIVND in the germline V gene (reference sequence). The CDR3 reads CASSSKTGGANYGYTF. The CDR3 nucleotides are TGTGCCAGTAGTAGCAAGACAGGGGGCGCGAACTATGGCTACACCTTC.

V usage is TRBV30 and J usage is TRBJ2-3; D unclear. V was trimmed by 2 bases and J by 3 bases, leaving 6 bases between them. The CDR3 length is 12 residues. The germline CDR1 and CDR2 sequences are GTSNPN and SVGIG (reference sequence). As DNA, the CDR3 is TGTGCCTGGAGTAGGCCTACAGATACGCAGTATTTT. Protein sequence: CAWSRPTDTQYF.

V is TRBV6-5 and J is TRBJ2-5, with TRBD1 identical over 7 bases. Unmatched junction bases numbered 4, after V lost 6 bases and J lost 3 bases. The CDR3 runs 13 residues. Germline V gene sequence: CDR1 MNHEY, CDR2 SVGAGI. The CDR3 region is CASRGTAKETQYF. As DNA, the CDR3 is TGTGCCAGCAGAGGGACAGCCAAAGAGACCCAGTACTTC.

CDR3 in DNA: TGTGCCAGCTCACTAAACACCGGGGAGCTGTTTTTT. Translated, it gives CASSLNTGELFF. The rearrangement links TRBV18 to TRBJ2-2; no definite D call. The V end was cut by 4 bases, the J end by 2 bases, with 2 bases between. The CDR3 runs 12 residues. The V gene's germline CDR1 is KGHSH and CDR2 LQKENI.

This sequence joins TRBV11-2 and TRBJ2-3, with D unclear. The V gene lost 2 bases and the J gene lost 3 bases, with 12 bases spanning the gap. The CDR3 loop spans 15 amino acids. Germline-derived CDR1 and CDR2 are SGHAT and FQNNGV. For the CDR3, the DNA is TGTGCCAGCAGCTTATCGGTCTACGGAACAGATACGCAGTATTTT. Protein product: CASSLSVYGTDTQYF.

CDR3 in amino acids: CSASGGPFTEAFF. For the CDR3, the DNA is TGCAGTGCTAGTGGGGGGCCTTTCACTGAAGCTTTCTTT. The V and J genes are TRBV20-1 and TRBJ1-1; TRBD1 might be the D (6 bases). From germline, CDR1 is DFQATT and CDR2 SNEGSKA (reference sequence). The CDR3 is made up of 13 amino acids. With 3 bases removed from V and 4 bases from J, the gap between germline ends came to 12 bases.

The chain uses TRBV12-3 or TRBV12-4 and TRBJ2-7, with a tentative D call TRBD2 (6 bases). The CDR3 sequence is 11 residues long. With 5 bases removed from V and 10 bases from J, the gap between germline ends came to 12 bases. The CDR3 spells CASSGTPRQYF. DNA of the CDR3: TGTGCCAGCAGTGGGACTCCGAGACAGTACTTC.

CDR3 amino acids: CASSDGGPTDTQYF. CDR3 DNA: TGTGCCAGCAGTGACGGGGGGCCCACAGATACGCAGTATTTT. The V and J genes are TRBV6-4 and TRBJ2-3; D could derive from TRBD1 or TRBD2 (6 bases each). Trimming removed 2 bases from V and 2 bases from J, with 8 bases in between. Per germline, CDR1 MRHNA and CDR2 SNTAGT. This CDR3 region has 14 residues.

This clone was seen only a few times. The chain has TRBV18 and TRBJ2-6; a possible D gene is TRBD2 (5 bases). V was clipped by 1 base and J by 4 bases, with 14 bases between them. Germline CDR1 is KGHSH and CDR2 is LQKENI. This CDR3 spans 17 amino acids. CDR3 residues: CASSPRLASAGANVLTF. CDR3 in DNA: TGTGCCAGCTCACCACGATTAGCGTCAGCCGGGGCCAACGTCCTGACTTTC.

This sequence joins TRBV5-1 and TRBJ1-4; 10 nucleotides agree with TRBD1. CDR1 and CDR2 (germline): SGHRS, YFSETQ. Germline trimming cut 4 bases from V and 8 bases from J; bases unmatched to any gene: 5. The CDR3 is 14 residues long. The CDR3 protein is CASSGDRGGEKLFF. The DNA for the CDR3 is TGCGCCAGCAGCGGGGACAGGGGTGGAGAAAAACTGTTTTTT.